This T cell receptor (beta chain) comes out of a study of shared clonotypes between healthy human individuals. TCRdb's copy holds only in-frame clones and misses some; the assay was immunoSEQ multiplex PCR. The top ten clones hold under 2% of a sample with 550,000 to 850,000 clones, just under 75% of them seen once. CDR1 and CDR2 from the germline V gene are SGHAT and FQNNGV. The germline V and J ends were trimmed by 5 bases and 5 bases, with 12 bases remaining between them. The CDR3 spans 13 residues. V gene TRBV11-2 combines with J gene TRBJ2-5; no reliable D call. The sequenced material came from memory CD4+ T cells sorted from blood. The subset here: CD45RA-negative fraction. This receptor was taken from a woman younger than 45 in good health. CDR3 in DNA: TGTGCCAGCAGCCCTCTAGGTTTGGAGACCCAGTACTTC. Translating gives CASSPLGLETQYF.